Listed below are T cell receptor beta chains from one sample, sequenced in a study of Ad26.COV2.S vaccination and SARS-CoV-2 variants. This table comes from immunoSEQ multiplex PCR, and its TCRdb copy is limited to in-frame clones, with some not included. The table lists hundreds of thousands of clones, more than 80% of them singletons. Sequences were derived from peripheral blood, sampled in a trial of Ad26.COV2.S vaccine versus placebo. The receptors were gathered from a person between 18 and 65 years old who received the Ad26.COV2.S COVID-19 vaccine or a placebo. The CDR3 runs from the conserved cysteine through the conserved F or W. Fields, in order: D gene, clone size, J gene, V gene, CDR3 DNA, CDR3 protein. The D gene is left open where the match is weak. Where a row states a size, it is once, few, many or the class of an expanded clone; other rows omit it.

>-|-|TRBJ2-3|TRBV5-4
TGTGCCAGCAGCGCGGAACGTAAAATCACAGATACGCAGTATTTT
CASSAERKITDTQYF
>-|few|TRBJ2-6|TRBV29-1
TGCAGCGTTGAAACGGGGGCTGGGGCCAACGTCCTGACTTTC
CSVETGAGANVLTF
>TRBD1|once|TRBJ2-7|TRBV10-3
TGTGCCATCGGTGAGTCGCTAGGACAGGCCACCTACGAGCAGTACTTC
CAIGESLGQATYEQYF
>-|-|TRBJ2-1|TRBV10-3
TGTGCCATCAGTGAGTCTACCGGGGCTAACTACAATGAGCAGTTCTTC
CAISESTGANYNEQFF
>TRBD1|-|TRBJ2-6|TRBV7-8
TGTGCCAGCAGCTTAAGGGGACAGAGCTCTGGGGCCAACGTCCTGACTTTC
CASSLRGQSSGANVLTF
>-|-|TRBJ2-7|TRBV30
TGTGCCTGGAGTCCAACGAGGGGGAGAGTCTACGAGCAGTACTTC
CAWSPTRGRVYEQYF
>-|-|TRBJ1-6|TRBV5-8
TGTGCCAGCAGCTTGGAAATGGTCCGTTCACCCCTCCACTTT
CASSLEMVRSPLHF
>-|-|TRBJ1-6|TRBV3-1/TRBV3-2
TGTGCCAGCAGCCAAGACTTATCACCCCTCCACTTT
CASSQDLSPLHF
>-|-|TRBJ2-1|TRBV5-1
TGCGCCAGCAGCAAGGTCGCCTTATACAATGAGCAGTTCTTC
CASSKVALYNEQFF
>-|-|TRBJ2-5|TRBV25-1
TGTGCCAGCAGTGCTAGCCAAGAGACCCAGTACTTC
CASSASQETQYF
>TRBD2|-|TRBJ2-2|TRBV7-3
TGTGCCAGCAGCTTAATAGCGGGGGGCCTCGCCGGGGAGCTGTTTTTT
CASSLIAGGLAGELFF
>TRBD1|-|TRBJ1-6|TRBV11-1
TGTGCCAGCAGCTCACTCCAGGGGGCAGGAGGTTCACCCCTCCACTTT
CASSSLQGAGGSPLHF
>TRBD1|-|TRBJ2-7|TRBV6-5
TGTGCCAGCAGCTCCGGACAGGGTCTCTACGAGCAGTACTTC
CASSSGQGLYEQYF
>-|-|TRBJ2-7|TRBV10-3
TGTGCCATCAGTGAGTCGGCCGAAGGGCAGTACTTC
CAISESAEGQYF
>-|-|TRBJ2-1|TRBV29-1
TGCAGCGTTGAGACTAACCCCTACAATGAGCAGTTCTTC
CSVETNPYNEQFF
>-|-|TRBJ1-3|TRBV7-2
TGTGCCAGCAGCTTAGCAGGCGGTAACTCTGGAAACACCATATATTTT
CASSLAGGNSGNTIYF
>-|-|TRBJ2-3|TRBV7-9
TGTGCCAGCAGACTCGGGGCGGGAAGGGCAACAGATACGCAGTATTTT
CASRLGAGRATDTQYF
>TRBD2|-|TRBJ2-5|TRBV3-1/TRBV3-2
TGTGCCAGCAGCCCCGGGACTAGCGGCAAGACCCAGTACTTC
CASSPGTSGKTQYF
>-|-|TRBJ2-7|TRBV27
TGTGCCAGCAGTTTAGGAAGGGGGGGAGGAACCTACGAGCAGTACTTC
CASSLGRGGGTYEQYF
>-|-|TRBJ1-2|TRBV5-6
TGTGCCAGCAGCTTGGAGCAGGTATATGGCTACACCTTC
CASSLEQVYGYTF
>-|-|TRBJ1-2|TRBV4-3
TGCGCCAGCAGCCAAGAGGTCTCTAACTATGGCTACACCTTC
CASSQEVSNYGYTF
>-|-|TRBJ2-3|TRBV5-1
TGCGCCAGCAGCAAACTAGAAAGCACAGATACGCAGTATTTT
CASSKLESTDTQYF
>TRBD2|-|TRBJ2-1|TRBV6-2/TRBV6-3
TGTGCCAGCAGCCGGGGGACTAGCGGGAGGTTAAGTCAGTTCTTC
CASSRGTSGRLSQFF
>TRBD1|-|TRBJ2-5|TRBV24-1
TGTGCCACCAGTGATGGGGACAGAAAGGAGACCCAGTACTTC
CATSDGDRKETQYF
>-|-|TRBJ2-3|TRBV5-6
TGTGCCAGCAGCTTGCTCAACCGGGACGAGTCTAGCACAGATACGCAGTATTTT
CASSLLNRDESSTDTQYF
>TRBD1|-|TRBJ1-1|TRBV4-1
TGCGCCAGCAGCCAACGAGGAGGGACAGGGCGGACTGAAGCTTTCTTT
CASSQRGGTGRTEAFF
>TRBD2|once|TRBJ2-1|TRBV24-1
TGTGCCACCAGTGATTCCAGCGGGAGAGGCAATGAGCAGTTCTTC
CATSDSSGRGNEQFF
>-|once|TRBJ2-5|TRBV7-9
TGTGCCAGCAGCTTAGCTGTGGGGATACAGACCCAGTACTTC
CASSLAVGIQTQYF
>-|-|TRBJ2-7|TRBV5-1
TGCGCCAGCGCACCCCCCGGTAGCGACGAGCAGTACTTC
CASAPPGSDEQYF
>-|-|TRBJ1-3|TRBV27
TGTGCCAGCAGTTTAAGTTGGGTGAAAGGAAACACCATATATTTT
CASSLSWVKGNTIYF
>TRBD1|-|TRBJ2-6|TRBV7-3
TGTGCCAGCAGCCTCCGGGACAGGGGATCTGGGGCCAACGTCCTGACTTTC
CASSLRDRGSGANVLTF
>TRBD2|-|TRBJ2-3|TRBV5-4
TGTGCCAGCAGCCCGCCGGGGGTAGCGGGACGAAGCACAGATACGCAGTATTTT
CASSPPGVAGRSTDTQYF
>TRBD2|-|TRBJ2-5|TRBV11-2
TGTGCCAGCTCGCCCCAAGGGGCGGGAGCAGGAGAGACCCAGTACTTC
CASSPQGAGAGETQYF
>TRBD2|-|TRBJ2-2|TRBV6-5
TGTGCCAGCAGTTCCCTAGCGGCCACCGGGGAGCTGTTTTTT
CASSSLAATGELFF
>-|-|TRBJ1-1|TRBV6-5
TGTGCCAGCAGTTACTCTGACATGAACACTGAAGCTTTCTTT
CASSYSDMNTEAFF
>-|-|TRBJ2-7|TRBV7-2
TGTGCCAGCAGCTTAGGAGCGACTAACTACGAGCAGTACTTC
CASSLGATNYEQYF
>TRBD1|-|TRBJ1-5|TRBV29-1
TGCAGCGTTCGACAGGGGGCTGGGGGCAATCAGCCCCAGCATTTT
CSVRQGAGGNQPQHF
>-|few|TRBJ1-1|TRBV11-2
TGTGCCAGCGGGTATACAGAGAACACTGAAGCTTTCTTT
CASGYTENTEAFF
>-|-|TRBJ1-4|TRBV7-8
TGTGCCAGCAGCCCGTATGCGTCGGGGGAAAAACTGTTTTTT
CASSPYASGEKLFF